Each of the 16 T cell receptor beta chains below was sequenced from the same sample in a study of breast tumors, draining lymph nodes, adjacent tissues. Samples came from axillary lymph nodes draining the breast cancer. From the multiplex PCR reads, TCRdb called clonotypes with MiXCR, one entry per CDR3 protein. The data show about 140,000 distinct CDR3 sequences, approximately 29% seen once. The sequencing sample was made of axillary lymph node tissue. These receptors were collected from a female donor with breast cancer. Some clones in this sample may be carry-over from other donors' samples.

This clonotype was observed many times. The rearrangement uses TRBV20-1 and TRBJ2-3, with D perhaps TRBD2 (5 bases). This CDR3 contains 11 residues. V was pared by 6 bases and J by 4 bases, with 8 bases between. CDR1 is DFQATT, CDR2 SNEGSKA, per germline (reference sequence). CDR3 region: CSATRADTQYF. The CDR3 DNA follows: TGCAGTGCAACGCGGGCAGATACGCAGTATTTT.

This clonotype has a count of ten or more. The chain couples TRBV7-2 to TRBJ1-5; TRBD1 aligns across 11 bases. The CDR3 consists of 15 residues. Germline V gene lookup returns CDR1 SGHTA and CDR2 FQGNSA. The ends lost 4 bases at V and 6 bases at J; junction bases unmatched: 5. The CDR3 loop is CASSSGQGAGQPQHF. DNA for the CDR3: TGTGCCAGCAGCTCTGGACAGGGGGCGGGTCAGCCCCAGCATTTT.

This clonotype has at least ten counts. The chain combines TRBV4-1 with TRBJ1-3; D is undetermined. The germline V gene has CDR1 MGHRA and CDR2 YSYEKL. The CDR3 consists of 18 residues. The V end lost 0 bases, the J end lost 4 bases, and 19 bases lay between the germline ends. DNA for the CDR3: TGCGCCAGCAGCCAAGAACTCTTGAATGTTCTGCGGGGAAACACCATATATTTT. Its translation is CASSQELLNVLRGNTIYF.

At least ten counts were recorded for this clonotype. This rearrangement joins TRBV11-2 to TRBJ2-7; a weak D match, TRBD2 (6 bases). Germline-derived CDR1 and CDR2 are SGHAT and FQNNGV. The CDR3 sequence is 14 residues long. V lost 5 bases, J lost 1 base, and 12 bases lay in between. The CDR3 DNA follows: TGTGCCAGCAGCCTAGGGAGGATGTCCTACGAGCAGTACTTC. Its translation: CASSLGRMSYEQYF.

V and J are TRBV9 and TRBJ1-4, with TRBD1 matching over 7 bases. The CDR3 has 15 amino acids. V shed 3 bases, J shed 6 bases, and the junction held 8 bases outside the gene matches. Germline V gene sequence: CDR1 SGDLS, CDR2 YYNGEE. The CDR3 nucleotides read TGTGCCAGCAGCGGGGGGGCAGGGGGAGATGAAAAACTGTTTTTT. Amino acid sequence: CASSGGAGGDEKLFF.

In its sample, this clonotype was seen many times. The V gene is TRBV6-1, the J gene TRBJ1-2; D ambiguous. This CDR3 comprises 13 residues. Looked up from germline, CDR1 is MNHNS and CDR2 is SASEGT. V gave up 3 bases and J gave up 8 bases, with 13 bases separating them. CDR3 nucleotides: TGTGCCAGCAGTGATGCGCAGAAACGCGGCTACACCTTC. Translating gives CASSDAQKRGYTF.

This clonotype appeared many times. This sequence joins TRBV19 and TRBJ1-3; 8 bases align to TRBD1. The CDR3 totals 16 residues. Germline V gene data show CDR1 as LNHDA and CDR2 as SQIVND (reference sequence). Trimming removed 4 bases from V and 4 bases from J; junction bases left unmatched: 9. The CDR3 spells CASSTLGQGGGNTIYF. In DNA, the CDR3 is TGTGCCAGTAGTACATTAGGACAGGGCGGAGGAAACACCATATATTTT.

This chain links TRBV18 with TRBJ1-5; D might be TRBD1 (5 bases). This CDR3 contains 18 residues. CDR1 is KGHSH, CDR2 LQKENI, per germline. The V end lost 3 bases, the J end lost 0 bases, and 18 bases lay between the germline ends. This chain's CDR3 is CASSPGTGSPYSNQPQHF. For the CDR3, the DNA is TGTGCCAGCTCACCCGGGACTGGAAGTCCTTATAGCAATCAGCCCCAGCATTTT.

The chain is built from TRBV7-9 and TRBJ1-6, with 10 bases fitting TRBD1. The CDR3 extends over 14 amino acids. V gave up 7 bases and J gave up 8 bases; unmatched junction bases: 5. The V gene's germline CDR1 is SEHNR and CDR2 FQNEAQ (reference sequence). The chain's CDR3 is CASTRDRGDSPLHF. The CDR3 DNA reads TGTGCCAGCACCCGGGACAGGGGTGATTCACCCCTCCACTTT.

This clonotype was picked up many times. The CDR3, as DNA: TGTGCCAGCAGCGTAGGGACAGGAGAGACCCAGTACTTC. It specifies CASSVGTGETQYF. The V and J genes are TRBV9 and TRBJ2-5, with 7 bases identical to TRBD1. J was trimmed by 4 bases and V by 0 bases; bases with no gene match: 0. The CDR3 spans 13 residues. Germline CDR1 and CDR2: SGDLS and YYNGEE.

The count of this clonotype is one. This may arise from a read error, as a much more abundant clone is one base away. This chain connects TRBV3-1 to TRBJ2-3; the match to TRBD2 covers 7 bases. V was clipped by 0 bases and J by 8 bases; unmatched bases: 14. The germline gives CDR1 LGHDT, CDR2 YNNKEL (reference sequence). The CDR3 totals 17 residues. As DNA, the CDR3 is TGTGCCAGCAGCCAAGATCGGGGGACTAAGTCGGTAGGTACGCAGTATTTT. Its translation: CASSQDRGTKSVGTQYF.

This clonotype appeared many times. The chain has TRBV10-3 and TRBJ2-5; the match to TRBD2 covers 12 bases. Trimming removed 11 bases from V and 3 bases from J; junction bases left unmatched: 4. This CDR3 region has 13 residues. The germline V gene has CDR1 ENHRY and CDR2 SYGVKD. CDR3 DNA sequence: TGTGCCTCCCGACTAGCGGGGGAAGAGACCCAGTACTTC. It yields the protein CASRLAGEETQYF.

Regarding this clonotype: This likely comes from a read error, as the CDR3 has no conserved phenylalanine or tryptophan at its end. The J gene is TRBJ2-3, the V gene TRBV6-5; D is perhaps TRBD2 (5 bases). Germline-derived CDR1 and CDR2 are MNHEY and SVGAGI. CDR3 length equals 14 residues. The CDR3 bases are TGTGCTAGCAGTCACTCGGGAAGCACAGATACGCAGTATCTT. Translating gives CASSHSGSTDTQYL.

CDR3 bases: TGCGCCAGCAGCCAAGAGGGGGGGCAGAGGAATACGCAGTATTTT. It yields the protein CASSQEGGQRNTQYF. The chain is built from TRBV4-3 and TRBJ2-3; the D gene is possibly TRBD2 (7 bases). Deletions cut 0 bases from V and 7 bases from J, with 14 bases between. Germline loops: CDR1 LGHNA, CDR2 YSLEER. The length of the CDR3 is 15 residues.

This clonotype appeared many times. V gene TRBV5-1 combines with J gene TRBJ2-5; possibly TRBD2 for D (5 bases). The CDR3 is 13 residues long. Germline V gene sequence: CDR1 SGHRS, CDR2 YFSETQ. V dropped 5 bases and J dropped 2 bases, with 10 bases sitting between them. This chain's CDR3 is CASRFREQETQYF. The DNA for the CDR3 is TGCGCCAGCAGATTTCGGGAACAAGAGACCCAGTACTTC.

The rearrangement joins TRBV5-1 to TRBJ1-6, with D perhaps matching TRBD1 (6 bases). The germline gives CDR1 SGHRS, CDR2 YFSETQ. The V gene lost 5 bases and the J gene lost 13 bases, with 19 bases spanning the gap. The CDR3 has 14 residues. CDR3 region: CASSPSTGASPLHF. In DNA form, the CDR3 reads TGCGCCAGCAGTCCCTCGACAGGTGCTTCCCCCCTCCACTTT.